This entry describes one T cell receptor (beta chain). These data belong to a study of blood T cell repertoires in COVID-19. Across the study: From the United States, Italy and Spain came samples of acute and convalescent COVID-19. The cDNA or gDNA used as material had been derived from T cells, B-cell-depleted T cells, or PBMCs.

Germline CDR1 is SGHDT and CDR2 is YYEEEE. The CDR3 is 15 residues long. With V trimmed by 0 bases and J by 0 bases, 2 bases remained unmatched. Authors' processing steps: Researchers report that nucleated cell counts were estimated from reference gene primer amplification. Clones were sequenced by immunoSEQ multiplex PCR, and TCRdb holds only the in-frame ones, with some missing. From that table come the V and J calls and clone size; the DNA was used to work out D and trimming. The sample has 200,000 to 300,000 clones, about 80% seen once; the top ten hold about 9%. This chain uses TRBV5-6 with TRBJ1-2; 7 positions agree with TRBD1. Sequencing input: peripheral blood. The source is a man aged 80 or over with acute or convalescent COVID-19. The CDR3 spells CASSLDQGANYGYTF. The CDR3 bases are TGTGCCAGCAGCTTGGATCAGGGGGCTAACTATGGCTACACCTTC. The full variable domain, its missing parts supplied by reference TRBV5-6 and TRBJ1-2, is DAGVTQSPTHLIKTRGQQVTLRCSPKSGHDTVSWYQQALGQGPQFIFQYYEEEERQRGNFPDRFSGHQFPNYSSELNVNALLLGDSALYLCASSLDQGANYGYTFGSGTRLTVV.